This T cell receptor (beta chain) emerged from a study of cytomegalovirus exposure and HLA in healthy donors. Of note for this clone: The antigen remains undetermined.

It was healthy bone marrow donors who served as donors. The PCR employed 60 Vbeta primers together with 13 Jbeta primers. Repertoires were generated with immunoSEQ multiplex PCR, while TCRdb's copy carries only in-frame clones and drops some. Of over 150,000 clones in the sample, approximately 81% were seen once. Study-level points and caveats: Rates of TCR association differed by HLA locus in a later analysis, with DRB1 highest and HLA-C lowest.

This CDR3 comprises 15 residues. CDR1 is SGHTA and CDR2 is FQGNSA in the germline V gene. V dropped 5 bases and J dropped 0 bases, with 13 bases sitting between them. This sequence originates from a boy aged 2 to 10 in good health and CMV-seronegative. V usage is TRBV7-2 and J usage is TRBJ1-2, with D uncertain. The sample comprised PBMCs. CDR3 DNA: TGTGCCAGCAGCCCTCCTAGGACTACTAACTATGGCTACACCTTC. Its protein is CASSPPRTTNYGYTF. Filled out from reference TRBV7-2 and TRBJ1-2, the complete variable domain reads GAGVSQSPSNKVTEKGKDVELRCDPISGHTALYWYRQSLGQGLEFLIYFQGNSAPDKSGLPSDRFSAERTGGSVSTLTIQRTQQEDSAVYLCASSPPRTTNYGYTFGSGTRLTVV.